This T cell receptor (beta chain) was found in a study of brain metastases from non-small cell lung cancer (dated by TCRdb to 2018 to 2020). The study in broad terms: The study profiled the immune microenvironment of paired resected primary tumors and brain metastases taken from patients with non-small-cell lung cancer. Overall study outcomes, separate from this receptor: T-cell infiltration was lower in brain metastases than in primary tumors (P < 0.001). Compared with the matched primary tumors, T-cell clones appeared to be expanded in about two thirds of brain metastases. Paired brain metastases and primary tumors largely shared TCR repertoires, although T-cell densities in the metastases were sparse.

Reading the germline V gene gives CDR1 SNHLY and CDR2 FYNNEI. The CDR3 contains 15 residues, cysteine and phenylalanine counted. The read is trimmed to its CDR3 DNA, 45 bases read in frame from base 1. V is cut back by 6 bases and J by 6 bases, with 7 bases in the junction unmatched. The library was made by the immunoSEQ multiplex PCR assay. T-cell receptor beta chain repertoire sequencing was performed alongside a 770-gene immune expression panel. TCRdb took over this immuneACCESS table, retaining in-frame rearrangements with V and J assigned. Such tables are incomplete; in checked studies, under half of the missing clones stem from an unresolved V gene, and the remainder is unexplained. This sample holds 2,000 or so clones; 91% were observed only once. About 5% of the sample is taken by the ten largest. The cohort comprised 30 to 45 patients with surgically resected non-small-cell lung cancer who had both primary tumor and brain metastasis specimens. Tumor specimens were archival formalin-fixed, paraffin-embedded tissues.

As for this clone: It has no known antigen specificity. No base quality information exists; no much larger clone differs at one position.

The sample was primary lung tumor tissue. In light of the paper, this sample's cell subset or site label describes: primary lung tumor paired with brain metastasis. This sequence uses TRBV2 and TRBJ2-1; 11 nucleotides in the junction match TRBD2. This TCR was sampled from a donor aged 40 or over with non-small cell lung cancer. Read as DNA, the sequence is TGTGCCAGCAGGCGTAGCGGGGGGGCGGGCAATGAGCAGTTCTTC. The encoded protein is CASRRSGGAGNEQFF. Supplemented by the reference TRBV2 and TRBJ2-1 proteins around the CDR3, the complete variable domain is EPEVTQTPSHQVTQMGQEVILRCVPISNHLYFYWYRQILGQKVEFLVSFYNNEISEKSEIFDDQFSVERPDGSNFTLKIRSTKLEDSAMYFCASRRSGGAGNEQFFGPGTRLTVL.